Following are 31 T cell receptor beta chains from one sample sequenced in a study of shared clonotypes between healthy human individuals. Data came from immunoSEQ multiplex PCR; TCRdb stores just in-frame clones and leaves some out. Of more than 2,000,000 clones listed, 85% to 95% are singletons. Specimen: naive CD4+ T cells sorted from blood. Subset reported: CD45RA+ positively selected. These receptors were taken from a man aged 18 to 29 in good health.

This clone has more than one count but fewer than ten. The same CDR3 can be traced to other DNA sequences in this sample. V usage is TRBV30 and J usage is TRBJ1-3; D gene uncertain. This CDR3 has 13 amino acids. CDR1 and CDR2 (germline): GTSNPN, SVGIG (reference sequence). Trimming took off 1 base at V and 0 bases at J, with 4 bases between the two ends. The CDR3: CAWSAGSGNTIYF. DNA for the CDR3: TGTGCCTGGAGTGCGGGCTCTGGAAACACCATATATTTT.

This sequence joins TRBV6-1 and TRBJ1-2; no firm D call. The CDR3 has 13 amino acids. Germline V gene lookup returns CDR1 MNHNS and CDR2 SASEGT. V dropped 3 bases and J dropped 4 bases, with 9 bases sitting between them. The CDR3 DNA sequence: TGTGCCAGCAGTGACAGCCCCGCCTATGGCTACACCTTC. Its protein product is CASSDSPAYGYTF.

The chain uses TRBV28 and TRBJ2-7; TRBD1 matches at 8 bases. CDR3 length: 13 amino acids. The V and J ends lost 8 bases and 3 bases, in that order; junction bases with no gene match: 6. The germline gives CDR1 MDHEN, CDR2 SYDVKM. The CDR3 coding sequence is TGTGCCAGCGCGACAGGGGCTCACTACGAGCAGTACTTC. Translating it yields CASATGAHYEQYF.

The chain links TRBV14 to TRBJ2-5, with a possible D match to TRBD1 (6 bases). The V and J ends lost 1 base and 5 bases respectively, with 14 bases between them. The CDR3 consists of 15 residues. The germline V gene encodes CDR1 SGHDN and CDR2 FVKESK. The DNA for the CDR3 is TGTGCCAGCAGCCAAGGGACAGACCTCGTGGAGACCCAGTACTTC. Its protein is CASSQGTDLVETQYF. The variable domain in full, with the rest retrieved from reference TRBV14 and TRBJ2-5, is EAGVTQFPSHSVIEKGQTVTLRCDPISGHDNLYWYRRVMGKEIKFLLHFVKESKQDESGMPNNRFLAERTGGTYSTLKVQPAELEDSGVYFCASSQGTDLVETQYFGPGTRLLVL.

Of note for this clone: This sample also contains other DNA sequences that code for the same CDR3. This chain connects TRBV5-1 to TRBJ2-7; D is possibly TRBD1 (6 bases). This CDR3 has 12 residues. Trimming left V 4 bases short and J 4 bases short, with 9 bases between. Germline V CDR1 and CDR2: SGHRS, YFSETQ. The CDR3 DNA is TGCGCCAGCAGCCCAGACAGGTACGAGCAGTACTTC. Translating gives CASSPDRYEQYF.

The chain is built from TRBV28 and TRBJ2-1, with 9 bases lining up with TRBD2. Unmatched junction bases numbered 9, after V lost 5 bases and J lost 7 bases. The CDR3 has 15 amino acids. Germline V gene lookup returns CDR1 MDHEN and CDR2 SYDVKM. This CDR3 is CASSVRGRAGNEQFF. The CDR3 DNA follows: TGTGCCAGCAGTGTGCGCGGGAGGGCAGGGAATGAGCAGTTCTTC.

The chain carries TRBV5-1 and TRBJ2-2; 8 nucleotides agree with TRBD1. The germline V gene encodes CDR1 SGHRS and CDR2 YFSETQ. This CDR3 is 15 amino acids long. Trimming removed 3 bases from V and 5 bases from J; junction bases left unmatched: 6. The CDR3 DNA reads TGCGCCAGCAGCTCGACAGGGGATGGGACCGGGGAGCTGTTTTTT. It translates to CASSSTGDGTGELFF.

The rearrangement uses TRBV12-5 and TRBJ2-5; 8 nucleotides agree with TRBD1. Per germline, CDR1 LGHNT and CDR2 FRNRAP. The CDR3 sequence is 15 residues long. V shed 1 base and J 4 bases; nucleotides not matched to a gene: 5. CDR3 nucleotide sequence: TGTGCTAGTGGTTTGGGGGGGACAGGAGGAGAGACCCAGTACTTC. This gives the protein CASGLGGTGGETQYF. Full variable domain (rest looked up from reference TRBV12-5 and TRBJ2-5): DARVTQTPRHKVTEMGQEVTMRCQPILGHNTVFWYRQTMMQGLELLAYFRNRAPLDDSGMPKDRFSAEMPDATLATLKIQPSEPRDSAVYFCASGLGGTGGETQYFGPGTRLLVL.

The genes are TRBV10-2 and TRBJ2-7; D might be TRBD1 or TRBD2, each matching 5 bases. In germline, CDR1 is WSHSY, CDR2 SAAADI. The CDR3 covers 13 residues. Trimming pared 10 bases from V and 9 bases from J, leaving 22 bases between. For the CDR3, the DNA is TGCGCCACGGGACCGACCACGGGCGTAAGGCAGTACTTC. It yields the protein CATGPTTGVRQYF.

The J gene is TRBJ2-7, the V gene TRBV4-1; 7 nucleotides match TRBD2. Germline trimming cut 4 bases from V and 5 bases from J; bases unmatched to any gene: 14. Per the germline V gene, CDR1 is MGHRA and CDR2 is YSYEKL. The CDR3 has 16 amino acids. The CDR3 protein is CASSPSDGRENDEQYF. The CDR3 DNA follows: TGCGCCAGCAGCCCCTCTGACGGGCGGGAGAACGACGAGCAGTACTTC.

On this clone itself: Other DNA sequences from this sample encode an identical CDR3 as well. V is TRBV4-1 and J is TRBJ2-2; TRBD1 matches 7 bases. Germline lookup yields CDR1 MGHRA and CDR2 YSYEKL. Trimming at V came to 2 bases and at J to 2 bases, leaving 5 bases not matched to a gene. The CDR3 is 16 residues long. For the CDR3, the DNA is TGCGCCAGCAGCCAATCTCAGGGGGTTAACACCGGGGAGCTGTTTTTT. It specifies CASSQSQGVNTGELFF.

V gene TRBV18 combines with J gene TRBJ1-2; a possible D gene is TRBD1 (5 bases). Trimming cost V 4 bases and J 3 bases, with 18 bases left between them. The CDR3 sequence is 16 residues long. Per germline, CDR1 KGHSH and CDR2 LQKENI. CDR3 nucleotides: TGTGCCAGCTCACGACTGGGTGAGGGGCTGGACTATGGCTACACCTTC. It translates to CASSRLGEGLDYGYTF.

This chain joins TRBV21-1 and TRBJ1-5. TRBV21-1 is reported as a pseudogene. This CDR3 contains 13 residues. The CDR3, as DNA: TGTGCCAGCAGCCCCCACGGGAATCAGCCCCAGCATTTT. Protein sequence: CASSPHGNQPQHF.

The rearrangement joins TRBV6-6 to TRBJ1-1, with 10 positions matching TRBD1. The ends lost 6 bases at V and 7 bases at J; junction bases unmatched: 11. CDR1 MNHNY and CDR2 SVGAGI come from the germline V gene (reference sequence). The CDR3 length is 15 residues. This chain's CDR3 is CASSKTGTGEHEAFF. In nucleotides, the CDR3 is TGTGCCAGCAGCAAAACCGGGACAGGGGAACATGAAGCTTTCTTT.

CDR3 coding DNA: TGTGCCAGCAGCTTAGGCTATCTCTCCTACAATGAGCAGTTCTTC. This encodes CASSLGYLSYNEQFF. V and J are TRBV7-2 and TRBJ2-1; D uncertain. The germline gives CDR1 SGHTA, CDR2 FQGNSA. The CDR3 extends over 15 amino acids. Trimming took off 1 base at V and 0 bases at J, with 7 bases between the two ends.

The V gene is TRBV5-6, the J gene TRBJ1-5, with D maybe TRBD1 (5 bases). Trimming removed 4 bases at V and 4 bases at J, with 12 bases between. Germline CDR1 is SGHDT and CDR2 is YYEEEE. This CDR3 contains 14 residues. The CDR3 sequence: CASSRTRNNQPQHF. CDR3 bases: TGTGCCAGCAGCCGGACACGAAATAATCAGCCCCAGCATTTT.

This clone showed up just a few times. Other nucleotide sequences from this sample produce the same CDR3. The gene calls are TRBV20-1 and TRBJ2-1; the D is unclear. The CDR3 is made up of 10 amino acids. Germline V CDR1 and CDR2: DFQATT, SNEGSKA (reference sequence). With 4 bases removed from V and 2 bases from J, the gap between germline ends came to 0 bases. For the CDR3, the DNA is TGCAGTGCTACCTACAATGAGCAGTTCTTC. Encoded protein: CSATYNEQFF.

CDR3 protein: CASSPGTSAFF. The CDR3 coding sequence is TGTGCCAGCAGTCCCGGGACATCAGCTTTCTTT. This sequence joins TRBV7-2 and TRBJ1-1, with a tentative D call TRBD1 (6 bases). The CDR3 is 11 amino acids. Germline V gene data show CDR1 as SGHTA and CDR2 as FQGNSA. V dropped 6 bases and J dropped 10 bases, with 12 bases sitting between them.

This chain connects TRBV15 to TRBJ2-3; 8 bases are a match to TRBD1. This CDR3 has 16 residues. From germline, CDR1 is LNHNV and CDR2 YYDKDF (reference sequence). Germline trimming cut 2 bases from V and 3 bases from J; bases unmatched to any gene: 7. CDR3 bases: TGTGCCACCAGCAGACCTGGACAGGGTAGGACAGATACGCAGTATTTT. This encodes CATSRPGQGRTDTQYF. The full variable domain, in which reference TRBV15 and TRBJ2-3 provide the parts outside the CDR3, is DAMVIQNPRYQVTQFGKPVTLSCSQTLNHNVMYWYQQKSSQAPKLLFHYYDKDFNNEADTPDNFQSRRPNTSFCFLDIRSPGLGDTAMYLCATSRPGQGRTDTQYFGPGTRLTVL.

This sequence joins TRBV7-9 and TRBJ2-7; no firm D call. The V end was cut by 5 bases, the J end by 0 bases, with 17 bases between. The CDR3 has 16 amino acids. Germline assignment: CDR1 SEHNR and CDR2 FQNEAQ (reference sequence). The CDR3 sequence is CASSAHQKRSSYEQYF. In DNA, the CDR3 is TGTGCCAGCAGCGCCCACCAGAAGAGAAGCTCCTACGAGCAGTACTTC.

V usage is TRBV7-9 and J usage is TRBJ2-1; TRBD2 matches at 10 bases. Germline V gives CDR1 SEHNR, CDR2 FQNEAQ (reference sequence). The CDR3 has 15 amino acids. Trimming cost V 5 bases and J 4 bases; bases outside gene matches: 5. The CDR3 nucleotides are TGTGCCAGCAGCCTTAAGACTAGCGGGTACAATGAGCAGTTCTTC. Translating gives CASSLKTSGYNEQFF. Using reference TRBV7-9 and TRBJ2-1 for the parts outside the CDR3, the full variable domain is DTGVSQNPRHKITKRGQNVTFRCDPISEHNRLYWYRQTLGQGPEFLTYFQNEAQLEKSRLLSDRFSAERPKGSFSTLEIQRTEQGDSAMYLCASSLKTSGYNEQFFGPGTRLTVL.

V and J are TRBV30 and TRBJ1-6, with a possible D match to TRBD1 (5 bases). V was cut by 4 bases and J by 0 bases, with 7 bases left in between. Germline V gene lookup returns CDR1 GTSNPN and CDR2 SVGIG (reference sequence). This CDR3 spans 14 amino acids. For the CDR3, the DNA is TGTGCCTGGAAGGGGATCTCCTATAATTCACCCCTCCACTTT. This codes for CAWKGISYNSPLHF. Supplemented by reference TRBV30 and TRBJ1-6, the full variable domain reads SQTIHQWPATLVQPVGSPLSLECTVEGTSNPNLYWYRQAAGRGLQLLFYSVGIGQISSEVPQNLSASRPQDRQFILSSKKLLLSDSGFYLCAWKGISYNSPLHFGNGTRLTVT.

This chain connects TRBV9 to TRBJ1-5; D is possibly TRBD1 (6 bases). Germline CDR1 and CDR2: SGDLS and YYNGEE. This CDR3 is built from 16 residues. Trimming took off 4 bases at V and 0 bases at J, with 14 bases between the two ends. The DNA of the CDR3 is TGTGCCAGCAGCCCCGGGGGGCAGGCTAGCAATCAGCCCCAGCATTTT. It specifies CASSPGGQASNQPQHF.

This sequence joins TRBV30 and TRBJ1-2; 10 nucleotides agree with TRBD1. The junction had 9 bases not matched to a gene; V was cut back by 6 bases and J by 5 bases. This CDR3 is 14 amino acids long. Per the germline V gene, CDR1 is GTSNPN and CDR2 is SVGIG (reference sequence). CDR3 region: CACIRRDRGYGYTF. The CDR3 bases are TGTGCCTGCATAAGGAGGGACAGGGGTTATGGCTACACCTTC.

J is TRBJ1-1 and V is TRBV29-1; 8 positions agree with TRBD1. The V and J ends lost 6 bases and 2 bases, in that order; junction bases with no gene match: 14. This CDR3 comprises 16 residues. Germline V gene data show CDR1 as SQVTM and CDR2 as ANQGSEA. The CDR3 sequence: CSVRETGELGNTEAFF. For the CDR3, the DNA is TGCAGCGTCAGGGAGACAGGGGAGCTGGGAAACACTGAAGCTTTCTTT.

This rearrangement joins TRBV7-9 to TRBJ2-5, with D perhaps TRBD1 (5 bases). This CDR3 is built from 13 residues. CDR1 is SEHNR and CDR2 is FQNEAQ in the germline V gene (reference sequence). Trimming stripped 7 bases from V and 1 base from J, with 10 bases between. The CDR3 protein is CASKGQVQETQYF. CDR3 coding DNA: TGTGCCAGCAAGGGGCAGGTCCAAGAGACCCAGTACTTC.

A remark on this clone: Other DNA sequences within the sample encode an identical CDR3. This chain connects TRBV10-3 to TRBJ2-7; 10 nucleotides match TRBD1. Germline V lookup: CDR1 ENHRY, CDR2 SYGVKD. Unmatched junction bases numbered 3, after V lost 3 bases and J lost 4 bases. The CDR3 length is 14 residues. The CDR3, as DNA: TGTGCCATCAGTGAAGGGGGACAGGGGTACGAGCAGTACTTC. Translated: CAISEGGQGYEQYF.

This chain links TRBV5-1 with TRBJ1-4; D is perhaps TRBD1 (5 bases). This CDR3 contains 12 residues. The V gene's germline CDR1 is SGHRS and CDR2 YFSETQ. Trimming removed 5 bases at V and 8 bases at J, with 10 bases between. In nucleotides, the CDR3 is TGCGCCAGCAGTTTCGACAGAGAAAAACTGTTTTTT. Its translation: CASSFDREKLFF.

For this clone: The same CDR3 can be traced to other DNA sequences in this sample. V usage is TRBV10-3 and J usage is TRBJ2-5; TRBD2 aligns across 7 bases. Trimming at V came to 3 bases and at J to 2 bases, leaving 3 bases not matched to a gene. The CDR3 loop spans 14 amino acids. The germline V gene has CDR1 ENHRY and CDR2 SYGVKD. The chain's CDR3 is CAISEASGQETQYF. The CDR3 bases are TGTGCCATCAGTGAAGCTAGCGGTCAAGAGACCCAGTACTTC.

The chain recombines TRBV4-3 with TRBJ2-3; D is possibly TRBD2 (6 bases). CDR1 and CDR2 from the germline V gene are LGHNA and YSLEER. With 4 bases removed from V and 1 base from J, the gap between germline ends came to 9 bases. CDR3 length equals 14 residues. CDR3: CASSPGTGTDTQYF. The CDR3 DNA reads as TGCGCCAGCAGCCCAGGGACTGGCACAGATACGCAGTATTTT.

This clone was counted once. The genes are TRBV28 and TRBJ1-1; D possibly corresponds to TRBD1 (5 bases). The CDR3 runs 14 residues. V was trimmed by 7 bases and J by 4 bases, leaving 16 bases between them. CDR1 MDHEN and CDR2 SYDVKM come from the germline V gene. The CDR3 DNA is TGTGCCAGCAACCCTCGGGGACGGCGCACTGAAGCTTTCTTT. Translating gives CASNPRGRRTEAFF.